One sample yielded the 6 T cell receptor beta chains listed below, sequenced in a study of T cells in Graves' hyperthyroidism and ophthalmopathy. Amplification targeted TCR beta CDR3 regions from RNA transcripts. A set of HTBI primers served as the primers for a first-round RT-PCR of the TCR CDR3. TCRdb re-called the multiplex PCR reads through MiXCR, storing one row per CDR3 protein. The sample lists roughly 330,000 distinct CDR3 sequences; around a sixth were seen once. Material: blood. These TCRs come from a man aged 25-45 years with Graves' hyperthyroidism.

This clonotype was observed a few times. The chain carries TRBV5-1 and TRBJ2-7; D is unresolved. This CDR3 contains 13 residues. CDR1 is SGHRS and CDR2 is YFSETQ in the germline V gene. V lost 0 bases, J lost 7 bases, and 11 bases lay in between. The CDR3 region has the DNA TGCGCCAGCAGCTTGGGAGGCCCCGTAGAGCAGTACTTC. Residues: CASSLGGPVEQYF.

The V and J genes are TRBV30 and TRBJ1-3; D is possibly TRBD1 (5 bases). Looked up from germline, CDR1 is GTSNPN and CDR2 is SVGIG (reference sequence). V lost 5 bases and J lost 2, with 16 bases in between. This CDR3 has 15 residues. CDR3 DNA sequence: TGTGCCTGGGGGGGACCGGGGGAAACTGGAAACACCATATATTTT. Its protein is CAWGGPGETGNTIYF. The full variable domain, completed using reference TRBV30 and TRBJ1-3, is SQTIHQWPATLVQPVGSPLSLECTVEGTSNPNLYWYRQAAGRGLQLLFYSVGIGQISSEVPQNLSASRPQDRQFILSSKKLLLSDSGFYLCAWGGPGETGNTIYFGEGSWLTVV.

The chain links TRBV28 to TRBJ1-5, with D unclear. V gave up 7 bases and J gave up 3 bases, with 10 bases separating them. The CDR3 totals 13 residues. CDR1 is MDHEN, CDR2 SYDVKM, per germline. CDR3 DNA sequence: TGTGCCAGCACGGGTAGAATCAATCAGCCCCAGCATTTT. This sequence encodes CASTGRINQPQHF.

This clonotype was found once. This chain connects TRBV7-3 to TRBJ2-1; D unclear. The CDR3 contains 14 residues. Germline CDR1 and CDR2: SGHTA and FQGTGA. V was pared by 2 bases and J by 5 bases, with 10 bases between. In DNA, the CDR3 is TGTGCCAGCAGCTTAGAGGCAATCGACAATGAGCAGTTCTTC. Residues: CASSLEAIDNEQFF.

A word on this clonotype: A read error may explain this, as a much larger clone is one base away. V is TRBV7-2 and J is TRBJ2-3, with D unclear. The CDR3 has 14 residues. Germline CDR1 is SGHTA and CDR2 is FQGNSA. V lost 1 base to trimming and J lost 5 bases, with 10 bases between them. CDR3 sequence reads: CASSLVRNIDTQYF. Here the CDR3 DNA reads TGTGCCAGCAGCTTAGTGCGGAACATAGATACGCAGTATTTT.

Turning to this clonotype: A clone one base away is much larger, so this may be a read error. J is TRBJ2-7 and V is TRBV7-2; 7 bases are shared with TRBD2. The CDR3 runs 12 residues. V shed 6 bases and J 5 bases; nucleotides not matched to a gene: 4. Per the germline V gene, CDR1 is SGHTA and CDR2 is FQGNSA. DNA of the CDR3: TGTGCCAGCAGTCACCGGGAGGACGAGCAGTACTTC. Its protein product is CASSHREDEQYF.